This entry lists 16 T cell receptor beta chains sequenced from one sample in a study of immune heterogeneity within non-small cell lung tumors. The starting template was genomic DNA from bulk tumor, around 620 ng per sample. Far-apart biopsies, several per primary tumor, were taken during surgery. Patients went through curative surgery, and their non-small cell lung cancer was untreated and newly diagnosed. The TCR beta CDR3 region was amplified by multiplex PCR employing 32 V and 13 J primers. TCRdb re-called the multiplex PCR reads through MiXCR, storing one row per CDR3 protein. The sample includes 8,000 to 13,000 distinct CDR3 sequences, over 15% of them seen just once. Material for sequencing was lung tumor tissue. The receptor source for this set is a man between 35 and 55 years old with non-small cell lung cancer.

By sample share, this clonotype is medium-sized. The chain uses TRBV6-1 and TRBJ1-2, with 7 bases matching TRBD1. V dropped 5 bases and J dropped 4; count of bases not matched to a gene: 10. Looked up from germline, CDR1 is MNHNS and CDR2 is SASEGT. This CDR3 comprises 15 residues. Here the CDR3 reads CASSSGTALPYGYTF. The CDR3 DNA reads TGTGCCAGCAGTTCTGGGACAGCCCTACCCTATGGCTACACCTTC.

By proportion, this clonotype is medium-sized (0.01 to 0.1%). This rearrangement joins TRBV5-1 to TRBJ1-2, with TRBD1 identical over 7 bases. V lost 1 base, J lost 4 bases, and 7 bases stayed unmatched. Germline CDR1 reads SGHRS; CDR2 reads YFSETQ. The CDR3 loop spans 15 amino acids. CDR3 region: CASSLRTGGGYGYTF. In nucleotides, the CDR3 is TGCGCCAGCAGCTTGCGGACAGGAGGTGGCTATGGCTACACCTTC. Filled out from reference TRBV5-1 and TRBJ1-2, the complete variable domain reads KAGVTQTPRYLIKTRGQQVTLSCSPISGHRSVSWYQQTPGQGLQFLFEYFSETQRNKGNFPGRFSGRQFSNSRSEMNVSTLELGDSALYLCASSLRTGGGYGYTFGSGTRLTVV.

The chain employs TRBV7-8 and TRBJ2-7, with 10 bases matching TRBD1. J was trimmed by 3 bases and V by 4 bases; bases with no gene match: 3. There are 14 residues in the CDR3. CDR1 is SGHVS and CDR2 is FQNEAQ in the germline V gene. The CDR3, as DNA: TGTGCCAGCAGCTACCGGACAGGGGGCTACGAGCAGTACTTC. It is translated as CASSYRTGGYEQYF.

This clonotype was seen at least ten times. For the CDR3, the DNA is TGTGCCACCAGCAGAGGGGGGTCGTCTGGAAACACCATATATTTT. It yields the protein CATSRGGSSGNTIYF. The chain joins TRBV15 to TRBJ1-3, with a tentative D call TRBD1 (5 bases). Trimming took off 1 base at V and 1 base at J, with 8 bases between the two ends. This CDR3 has 15 amino acids. The germline V gene encodes CDR1 LNHNV and CDR2 YYDKDF (reference sequence).

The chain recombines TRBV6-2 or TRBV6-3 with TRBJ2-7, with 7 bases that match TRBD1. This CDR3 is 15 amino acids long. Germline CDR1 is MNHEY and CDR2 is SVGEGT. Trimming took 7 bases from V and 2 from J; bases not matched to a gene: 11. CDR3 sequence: CASKTTTGLPYEQYF. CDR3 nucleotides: TGTGCCAGCAAGACTACGACAGGGCTACCCTACGAGCAGTACTTC.

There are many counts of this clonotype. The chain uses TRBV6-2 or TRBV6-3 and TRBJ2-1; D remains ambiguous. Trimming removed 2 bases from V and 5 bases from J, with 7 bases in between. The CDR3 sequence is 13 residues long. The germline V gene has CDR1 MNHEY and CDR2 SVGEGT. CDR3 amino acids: CASSYNTNNEQFF. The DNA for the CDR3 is TGTGCCAGCAGTTACAATACAAACAATGAGCAGTTCTTC.

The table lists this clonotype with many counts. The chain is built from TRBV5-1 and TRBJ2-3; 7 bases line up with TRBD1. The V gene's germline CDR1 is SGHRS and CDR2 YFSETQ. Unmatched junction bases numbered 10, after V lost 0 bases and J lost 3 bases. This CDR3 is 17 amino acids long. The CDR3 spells CASSLGTRDSFTDTQYF. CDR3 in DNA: TGCGCCAGCAGCTTGGGTACTCGGGACAGCTTTACAGATACGCAGTATTTT. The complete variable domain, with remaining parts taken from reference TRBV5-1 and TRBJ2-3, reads KAGVTQTPRYLIKTRGQQVTLSCSPISGHRSVSWYQQTPGQGLQFLFEYFSETQRNKGNFPGRFSGRQFSNSRSEMNVSTLELGDSALYLCASSLGTRDSFTDTQYFGPGTRLTVL.

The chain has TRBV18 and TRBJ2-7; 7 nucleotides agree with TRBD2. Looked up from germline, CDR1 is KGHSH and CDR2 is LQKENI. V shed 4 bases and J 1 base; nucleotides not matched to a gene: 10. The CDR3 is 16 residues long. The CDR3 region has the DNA TGTGCCAGCTCACTAAGGGGCGGGAGAGGGTCCTACGAGCAGTACTTC. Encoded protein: CASSLRGGRGSYEQYF.

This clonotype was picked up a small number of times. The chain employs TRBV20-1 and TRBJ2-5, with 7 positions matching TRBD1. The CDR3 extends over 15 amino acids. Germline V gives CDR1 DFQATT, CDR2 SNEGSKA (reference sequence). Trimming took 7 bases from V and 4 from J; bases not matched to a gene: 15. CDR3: CSVTTGDRDGETQYF. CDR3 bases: TGCAGTGTCACAACCGGAGACAGGGACGGAGAGACCCAGTACTTC.

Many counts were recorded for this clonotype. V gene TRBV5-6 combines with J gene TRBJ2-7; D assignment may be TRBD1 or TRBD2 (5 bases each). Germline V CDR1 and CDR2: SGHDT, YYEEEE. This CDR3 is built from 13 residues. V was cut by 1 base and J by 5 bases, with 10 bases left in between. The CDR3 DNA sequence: TGTGCCAGCAGCTTGCGAGGGGCGAACGAGCAGTACTTC. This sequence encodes CASSLRGANEQYF.

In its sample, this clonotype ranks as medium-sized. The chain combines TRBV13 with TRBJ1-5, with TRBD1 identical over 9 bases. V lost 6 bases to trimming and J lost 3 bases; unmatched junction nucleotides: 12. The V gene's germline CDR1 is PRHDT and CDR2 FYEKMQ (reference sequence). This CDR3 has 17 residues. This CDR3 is CASSQWVGTGLNQPQHF. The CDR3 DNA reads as TGTGCCAGCAGTCAATGGGTTGGGACAGGGCTCAATCAGCCCCAGCATTTT.

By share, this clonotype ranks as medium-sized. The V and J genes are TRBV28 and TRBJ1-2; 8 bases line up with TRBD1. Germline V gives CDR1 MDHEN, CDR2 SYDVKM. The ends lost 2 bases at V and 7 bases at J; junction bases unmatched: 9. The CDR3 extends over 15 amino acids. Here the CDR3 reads CASSLLDRAVSGYTF. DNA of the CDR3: TGTGCCAGCAGTTTACTGGACAGGGCTGTGAGTGGCTACACCTTC.

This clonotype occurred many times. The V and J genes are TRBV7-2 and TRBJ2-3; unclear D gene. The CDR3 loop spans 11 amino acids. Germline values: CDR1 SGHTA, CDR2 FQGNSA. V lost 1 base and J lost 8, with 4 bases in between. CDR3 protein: CASSLVGTQYF. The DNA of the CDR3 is TGTGCCAGCAGCTTAGTTGGTACGCAGTATTTT.

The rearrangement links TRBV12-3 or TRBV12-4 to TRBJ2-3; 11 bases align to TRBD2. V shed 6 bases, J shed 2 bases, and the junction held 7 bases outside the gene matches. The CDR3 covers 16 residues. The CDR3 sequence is CASSPRLAGPTDTQYF. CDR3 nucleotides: TGTGCCAGCAGCCCCCGACTAGCGGGGCCCACAGATACGCAGTATTTT.

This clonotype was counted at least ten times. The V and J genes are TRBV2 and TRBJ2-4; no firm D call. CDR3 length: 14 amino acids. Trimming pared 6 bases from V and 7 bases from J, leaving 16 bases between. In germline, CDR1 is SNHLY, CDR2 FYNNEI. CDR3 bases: TGTGCCAGCAGGCCCGGGTCGGCTGTGAACATTCAGTACTTC. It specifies CASRPGSAVNIQYF.

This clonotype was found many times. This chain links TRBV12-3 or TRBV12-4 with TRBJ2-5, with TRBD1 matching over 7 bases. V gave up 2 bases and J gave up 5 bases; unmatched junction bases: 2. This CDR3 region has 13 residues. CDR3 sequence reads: CASSLRGLETQYF. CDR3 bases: TGTGCCAGCAGTTTAAGGGGGCTGGAGACCCAGTACTTC.